These 22 T cell receptor beta chains came from one sample sequenced in a study of T cells in localized non-small cell lung cancer (dated by TCRdb to 2018 to 2021). Library construction relied on the immunoSEQ multiplex PCR assay. Drawn from immuneACCESS, this table holds only the in-frame rearrangements with V and J called that TCRdb kept. Clones are partly lost; checked studies trace under half to an unresolved V gene and leave the rest unexplained. Recorded for this sample are 45,000 to 60,000 clones; around three quarters of them occurred a single time. The top ten hold more than 4% of the sample. Sequenced here: PBMCs, sampled before any cancer treatment. The receptors come from a woman aged 35 to 75 with stage II lung adenocarcinoma.

J is TRBJ1-4 and V is TRBV11-2, with 8 bases lining up with TRBD1. After removal of 5 bases from V and 8 bases from J, the junction contained 13 bases not matched to a gene. The germline gives CDR1 SGHAT, CDR2 FQNNGV. This CDR3 contains 16 residues. The CDR3 sequence: CASSANRDRSHEKLFF. CDR3 bases: TGTGCCAGCAGCGCAAACAGGGACAGGTCTCACGAAAAACTGTTTTTT.

The chain links TRBV28 to TRBJ2-7; D assignment may be TRBD1 or TRBD2 (6 bases each). Germline CDR1 is MDHEN and CDR2 is SYDVKM. This CDR3 contains 16 residues. Trimming removed 1 base from V and 3 bases from J, with 16 bases in between. For the CDR3, the DNA is TGTGCCAGCAGTTTATTTGGAGGGGGACTTAACTACGAGCAGTACTTC. It encodes CASSLFGGGLNYEQYF.

This chain uses TRBV27 with TRBJ2-3, with 11 positions matching TRBD2. The CDR3 consists of 19 residues. V lost 1 base, J lost 0 bases, and 9 bases stayed unmatched. CDR1 MNHEY and CDR2 SMNVEV come from the germline V gene (reference sequence). In DNA, the CDR3 is TGTGCCAGCAGTTTATTGAGCTCTAGCGGGGGGATGAGCACAGATACGCAGTATTTT. Translation gives CASSLLSSSGGMSTDTQYF.

This chain joins TRBV5-4 and TRBJ1-2; D gene ambiguous. The V gene's germline CDR1 is SGHNT and CDR2 YYREEE (reference sequence). V lost 2 bases and J 0 bases, leaving 8 bases between the germline ends. The CDR3 is 14 residues long. The CDR3 nucleotides are TGTGCCAGCAGCTTACCGCGAGCTAACTATGGCTACACCTTC. Protein sequence: CASSLPRANYGYTF.

The rearrangement uses TRBV29-1 and TRBJ2-1, with D perhaps matching TRBD2 (5 bases). This CDR3 region has 12 residues. The V gene lost 5 bases and the J gene lost 5 bases, with 10 bases spanning the gap. CDR1 SQVTM and CDR2 ANQGSEA come from the germline V gene. The CDR3 sequence is CSVRRTDNEQFF. DNA of the CDR3: TGCAGCGTTCGTCGGACTGACAATGAGCAGTTCTTC.

CDR3 DNA: TGTGCCAGCAGCCTAGGGACAGGGGAAAAAGTGGCGTTTTTT. As protein: CASSLGTGEKVAFF. The rearrangement uses TRBV7-6 and TRBJ1-4; the match to TRBD1 covers 10 bases. Trimming removed 5 bases from V and 16 bases from J; junction bases left unmatched: 13. The CDR3 is 14 residues long. CDR1 and CDR2 from the germline V gene are SGHVS and FNYEAQ.

The chain uses TRBV5-4 and TRBJ2-2; TRBD1 matches at 7 bases. The ends lost 4 bases at V and 3 bases at J; junction bases unmatched: 9. This CDR3 has 16 amino acids. CDR1 and CDR2 (germline): SGHNT, YYREEE (reference sequence). The CDR3 DNA follows: TGTGCCAGCAGCCCAGCTACGGGACAGTACACCGGGGAGCTGTTTTTT. Residues: CASSPATGQYTGELFF.

The chain links TRBV15 to TRBJ2-5; TRBD1 matches at 9 bases. J lost 1 base, V lost 4 bases, and 10 bases had no gene match. From germline, CDR1 is LNHNV and CDR2 YYDKDF (reference sequence). The CDR3 loop spans 17 amino acids. CDR3 nucleotides: TGTGCCACCAGCAACCCCGGGACAGGGACTATCCAAGAGACCCAGTACTTC. As protein: CATSNPGTGTIQETQYF. The full variable domain, with the rest looked up from reference TRBV15 and TRBJ2-5, is DAMVIQNPRYQVTQFGKPVTLSCSQTLNHNVMYWYQQKSSQAPKLLFHYYDKDFNNEADTPDNFQSRRPNTSFCFLDIRSPGLGDTAMYLCATSNPGTGTIQETQYFGPGTRLLVL.

The chain has TRBV5-4 and TRBJ2-1; 7 bases match TRBD2. The CDR3 covers 15 residues. Trimming cost V 4 bases and J 4 bases; bases outside gene matches: 8. Germline-derived CDR1 and CDR2 are SGHNT and YYREEE (reference sequence). Written as DNA, the CDR3 is TGTGCCAGCAGCGGTGGGGGGGTGACGTACAATGAGCAGTTCTTC. Protein sequence: CASSGGGVTYNEQFF.

The rearrangement joins TRBV4-1 to TRBJ1-1; tentative D call: TRBD1 (5 bases). The CDR3 extends over 15 amino acids. Germline CDR1 MGHRA, CDR2 YSYEKL. Trimming stripped 3 bases from V and 4 bases from J, with 15 bases between. CDR3 nucleotides: TGCGCCAGCAGCCATGCGGGGGGAGGATTCACTGAAGCTTTCTTT. This encodes CASSHAGGGFTEAFF.

This chain links TRBV5-1 with TRBJ1-1, with D unresolved. V dropped 0 bases and J dropped 4 bases, with 13 bases sitting between them. This CDR3 is 15 amino acids long. CDR1 and CDR2 (germline): SGHRS, YFSETQ. The CDR3 sequence is CASSLDPGTGTEAFF. CDR3 in DNA: TGCGCCAGCAGCTTGGACCCGGGAACCGGCACTGAAGCTTTCTTT.

With respect to this clone: At one of its ends the junction is not consistent with the germline gene, which may arise from a read error. CDR3 coding DNA: TGTGCTAGCAGCTTAGAGGGTGTAGAGACCCAGTACTTC. This translates into CASSLEGVETQYF. This sequence joins TRBV7-7 and TRBJ2-5; D might be TRBD2 (5 bases). Germline V gene data show CDR1 as SSHAT and CDR2 as FNYEAQ (reference sequence). This CDR3 is built from 13 residues.

The gene calls are TRBV13 and TRBJ2-1, with TRBD2 identical over 8 bases. Germline CDR1 reads PRHDT; CDR2 reads FYEKMQ (reference sequence). The ends lost 5 bases at V and 1 base at J; junction bases unmatched: 7. CDR3 size: 16 residues. CDR3 region: CASSRYSGASYNEQFF. For the CDR3, the DNA is TGTGCCAGCAGCCGCTATAGCGGGGCGTCCTACAATGAGCAGTTCTTC.

The chain carries TRBV15 and TRBJ1-4; D not certain. The germline V and J ends were trimmed by 1 base and 8 bases, with 8 bases remaining between them. CDR1 and CDR2 from the germline V gene are LNHNV and YYDKDF (reference sequence). The CDR3 is 13 amino acids. CDR3 bases: TGTGCCACCAGCAGAGGACGGGAAGAAAAACTGTTTTTT. Residues: CATSRGREEKLFF.

The chain employs TRBV10-3 and TRBJ1-2; TRBD1 aligns across 10 bases. CDR1 and CDR2 (germline): ENHRY, SYGVKD. The J segment lost 3 bases and the V segment lost 6 bases, leaving 4 bases of the junction unmatched. The CDR3 contains 14 residues. CDR3 nucleotides: TGTGCCATCAGGACAGGGGGCCTGGACTATGGCTACACCTTC. Translated: CAIRTGGLDYGYTF.

This chain uses TRBV28 with TRBJ1-4; perhaps TRBD1 as D (5 bases). From germline, CDR1 is MDHEN and CDR2 SYDVKM. This CDR3 is built from 16 residues. Trimming removed 8 bases at V and 4 bases at J, with 20 bases between. The CDR3 sequence: CASCSGDRRGNEKLFF. CDR3 DNA sequence: TGTGCCAGCTGCTCGGGGGACCGTCGGGGTAATGAAAAACTGTTTTTT.

J is TRBJ1-1 and V is TRBV5-4; TRBD1 matches at 8 bases. The CDR3 runs to 14 residues. Trimming took 4 bases from V and 4 from J; bases not matched to a gene: 6. CDR1 and CDR2 from the germline V gene are SGHNT and YYREEE (reference sequence). The DNA for the CDR3 is TGTGCCAGCAGCGCCAGGGGGCGGGGCACTGAAGCTTTCTTT. Translated, it gives CASSARGRGTEAFF.

V gene TRBV28 combines with J gene TRBJ1-2, with D possibly being TRBD1 (6 bases). CDR1 and CDR2 from the germline V gene are MDHEN and SYDVKM. The CDR3 extends over 14 amino acids. Trimming removed 4 bases at V and 2 bases at J, with 11 bases between. The CDR3 DNA reads as TGTGCCAGCAGTTGGCTAGGGGGAAACTATGGCTACACCTTC. Protein: CASSWLGGNYGYTF.

The chain has TRBV6-4 and TRBJ1-5, with D unclear. Germline values: CDR1 MRHNA, CDR2 SNTAGT. Trimming removed 4 bases from V and 5 bases from J, with 9 bases in between. This CDR3 has 13 amino acids. Written as DNA, the CDR3 is TGTGCCAGCAGTGTTCAACCGTATCAGCCCCAGCATTTT. It yields the protein CASSVQPYQPQHF.

The V and J genes are TRBV19 and TRBJ1-2; D ambiguous. This CDR3 comprises 14 residues. Trimming stripped 3 bases from V and 8 bases from J, with 16 bases between. From germline, CDR1 is LNHDA and CDR2 SQIVND (reference sequence). The CDR3: CASSMTTQEWGYTF. The CDR3 bases are TGTGCCAGTAGTATGACTACCCAGGAGTGGGGCTACACCTTC.

The chain has TRBV5-1 and TRBJ2-1; D gene ambiguous. CDR1 is SGHRS and CDR2 is YFSETQ in the germline V gene. V gave up 0 bases and J gave up 8 bases, with 3 bases separating them. The CDR3 contains 11 residues. This CDR3 reads CASSLGYEQFF. CDR3 DNA sequence: TGCGCCAGCAGCTTGGGGTATGAGCAGTTCTTC. Complete variable domain (other parts from reference TRBV5-1 and TRBJ2-1): KAGVTQTPRYLIKTRGQQVTLSCSPISGHRSVSWYQQTPGQGLQFLFEYFSETQRNKGNFPGRFSGRQFSNSRSEMNVSTLELGDSALYLCASSLGYEQFFGPGTRLTVL.

This clone occurred a few times. The genes are TRBV18 and TRBJ1-4; a possible D gene is TRBD1 (6 bases). Trimming cost V 3 bases and J 7 bases, with 15 bases left between them. Germline CDR1 reads KGHSH; CDR2 reads LQKENI. The CDR3 covers 15 residues. CDR3 sequence: CASSPTQGGIEKLFF. The CDR3 nucleotides read TGTGCCAGCTCACCTACACAGGGAGGAATTGAAAAACTGTTTTTT.